Listed below are T cell receptor beta chains from one sample, sequenced in a study of T cells after yellow fever vaccination. Via MiXCR, TCRdb re-called the 5' RACE reads, giving one row per CDR3 protein. The top ten hold approximately 24% of the sample, which has fewer than 450,000 distinct CDR3 sequences, about 4% seen once. The sample here was PBMCs, taken 5 days after the yellow fever booster vaccination. These receptors were collected from a man in his late teens or twenties who received the YFV17D yellow fever vaccine. Both conserved end residues are part of each CDR3. Each record gives: J gene, clone size, D gene, V gene, CDR3 DNA, CDR3 protein. The D gene is left open where the match is weak. Rows give clone size only sometimes, using once, few, many, or a class for an expanded clone.

TRBJ1-5	few	TRBD1	TRBV29-1	TGCTGGGGACAGGGAAATCAGCCCCAGCATTTT	CWGQGNQPQHF
TRBJ2-1	few	TRBD1	TRBV6-2/TRBV6-3	TGTGCCAGCAGTTACCTGGGACAGGGGTGGAATGAGCAGTTCTTC	CASSYLGQGWNEQFF
TRBJ2-5	few	NA	TRBV20-1	TGCAGTGCTAGGACCGGGACCGGGGCAGAGACCCAGTACTTC	CSARTGTGAETQYF
TRBJ2-3	NA	NA	TRBV7-7	TGTGCTAGCAGCTTAGAAGGCCCAGATACGCAGTATTTT	CASSLEGPDTQYF
TRBJ2-7	few	TRBD1	TRBV18	TGTGCCAGCTCCCGACCGGGGACAGGAGGCGAGCAGTACTTC	CASSRPGTGGEQYF
TRBJ1-6	few	NA	TRBV7-9	TGTGCCAGCAGCTTAGCGGTCGGGATGGGTCCCCTCCACTTT	CASSLAVGMGPLHF
TRBJ1-5	many	NA	TRBV7-9	TGTGCCAGCAGCTTAAGATACGATCAGCCCCAGCATTTT	CASSLRYDQPQHF
TRBJ2-1	many	NA	TRBV6-2/TRBV6-3	TGTGCCAGCAGTTACCCCTTCTCCAATGAGCAGTTCTTC	CASSYPFSNEQFF
TRBJ1-1	many	TRBD1	TRBV5-1	TGCGCCAGCAGCTCCCCCGGCGGGACAGAGAACACTGAAGCTTTCTTT	CASSSPGGTENTEAFF
TRBJ2-3	few	NA	TRBV12-3/TRBV12-4	TGTGCCAGCACCCATCCCATACGAAATACGCAGTATTTT	CASTHPIRNTQYF
TRBJ2-7	NA	NA	TRBV4-1	TGCGCCAGCAGCCAAGATTGGGGTGGCGAGCAGTACTTC	CASSQDWGGEQYF
TRBJ2-1	few	TRBD2	TRBV3-1	TGTGCCAGCAGCACAGGACTAGCGGGGTATGAGCAGTTCTTC	CASSTGLAGYEQFF
TRBJ1-2	NA	NA	TRBV5-1	TGCGCCAGCAGAAATAACTATGGCTACACCTTC	CASRNNYGYTF
TRBJ2-3	many	TRBD2	TRBV20-1	TGCAGTGCTAGAGTTGGTAGCGGGGGAACAGATACGCAGTATTTT	CSARVGSGGTDTQYF
TRBJ2-5	few	NA	TRBV10-3	TGTGCCATCAGTGATCCTTTAGGGGGAGAGACCCAGTACTTC	CAISDPLGGETQYF
TRBJ1-1	few	NA	TRBV30	TGTGCCTGGAGTGTTGTAGGGGAAGCTTTCTTT	CAWSVVGEAFF
TRBJ2-7	NA	TRBD2	TRBV4-1	TGCGCCAGCAGCCAAGTTCCAGCGGGGGGGCAATACGAGCAGTACTTC	CASSQVPAGGQYEQYF
TRBJ2-1	many	TRBD2	TRBV5-1	TGCGCCAGCAGCCTTCTAGCGGGGGGGCCACATGAGCAGTTCTTC	CASSLLAGGPHEQFF
TRBJ2-1	few	NA	TRBV10-3	TGTGCCATCAGTGTTGGAGGGGGAAACAATGAGCAGTTCTTC	CAISVGGGNNEQFF
TRBJ2-7	many	NA	TRBV7-6	TGTGCCAGCAGCGAACGGGATGCCGGGGACGAGCAGTACTTC	CASSERDAGDEQYF
TRBJ2-2	NA	TRBD1	TRBV4-3	TGCGCCAGCAGCCAAGGGGACAGGCGATACACCGGGGAGCTGTTTTTT	CASSQGDRRYTGELFF
TRBJ2-4	many	NA	TRBV12-3/TRBV12-4	TGTGCCAGCAGTCTGGGGGCATTCAGGCTTCAGTACTTC	CASSLGAFRLQYF
TRBJ1-2	few	TRBD1	TRBV5-1	TGCGCCAGCAGCACGGGACAGACCTATGGCTACACCTTC	CASSTGQTYGYTF
TRBJ2-3	few	TRBD2	TRBV7-2	TGTGCCAGCAGCTTAGTAGCGGGGGTCTCTAGCACAGATACGCAGTATTTT	CASSLVAGVSSTDTQYF
TRBJ1-1	few	NA	TRBV29-1	TGCAGCGTTGAAGACCCGGGCGCGGGCACTGAAGCTTTCTTT	CSVEDPGAGTEAFF
TRBJ2-3	many	NA	TRBV18	TGTGCCAGCTCACCTGATTTAGGAAGAGATACGCAGTATTTT	CASSPDLGRDTQYF
TRBJ1-1	many	NA	TRBV5-1	TGCGCCAGCAGCCTAATACCGGGACAAACAATGAACACTGAAGCTTTCTTT	CASSLIPGQTMNTEAFF
TRBJ2-2	few	TRBD1	TRBV11-2	TGTGCCAGCAGCCCAGGACAGGGATGGGCCGGGGAGCTGTTTTTT	CASSPGQGWAGELFF
TRBJ2-2	NA	NA	TRBV9	TGTGCCAGCAGTGGGACGATGAACACCGGGGAGCTGTTTTTT	CASSGTMNTGELFF